This T cell receptor (beta chain) derives from a study of cytomegalovirus exposure and HLA in healthy donors. In the study overall: Unique TCR beta sequences numbering 95 million to 130 million came from 150 million to 200 million T cells in an earlier analysis. Findings and caveats of the study: The study flagged fewer than 200 TCR beta chains as cytomegalovirus-associated.

In the PCR, 60 Vbeta and 13 Jbeta primers were used. Sequencing was performed with immunoSEQ multiplex PCR; in TCRdb, only in-frame clones are kept and a portion is missing. The sample has around 76,000 clones; roughly 79% are singletons. Of note for this clone: The antigen remains undetermined.

This CDR3 comprises 13 residues. Germline lookup yields CDR1 GTSNPN and CDR2 SVGIG (reference sequence). Trimming cost V 3 bases and J 3 bases, with 12 bases left between them. Healthy bone marrow donors supplied every sample. The chain is built from TRBV30 and TRBJ2-7, with D possibly matching TRBD2 (5 bases). The receptor comes from a man aged 40-49 years in good health and CMV-seronegative. The sample was PBMCs. This CDR3 is CAWRSERNYEQYF. For the CDR3, the DNA is TGTGCCTGGAGGTCGGAGCGGAACTACGAGCAGTACTTC.